This paragraph reports one TCR beta chain. The junction differs from germline at one of its ends, possibly a read error. Individual cDNA molecules carried attached unique molecular identifiers. TCRdb re-called the 5' RACE reads through MiXCR, storing one row per CDR3 protein. Of about 34,000 distinct CDR3 sequences listed, around 6.8% are singletons. This record comes from a study of early T cells in non-severe SARS-CoV-2 infection. This CDR3 comprises 14 residues. CDR1 and CDR2 from the germline V gene are MNHEY and SVGEGT. This receptor was identified in an adult who was a healthcare worker with PCR-confirmed SARS-CoV-2 infection or an uninfected control (not recorded which). The source material was whole blood, sampled at baseline. The chain uses TRBV6-2 or TRBV6-3 and TRBJ2-5; D call uncertain. For the CDR3, the DNA is TGTGACAGCAGTTACTCTGCCCTCCAAGAGACCCAGTACTTC. Its translation is CDSSYSALQETQYF.